The rows below give T cell receptor beta chains drawn from one sample of a study of blood T cell repertoires in COVID-19. The repertoire was sequenced with immunoSEQ multiplex PCR; TCRdb's copy has only in-frame clones and lacks some. The table has 250,000 to 300,000 clones, 70% to 90% seen once. The sequencing input was peripheral blood. These receptor sequences come from a woman between 55 and 75 years old with COVID-19, enrolled during active disease. The CDR3 runs from the conserved cysteine through the conserved F or W. The D gene is left open where the match is weak. Clone size, where shown, is once, few, many, or a class for clones that have expanded.

clone size	D gene	V gene	J gene	CDR3 protein	CDR3 DNA
NA	NA	TRBV28	TRBJ2-1	CASSKPTDNEQFF	TGTGCCAGCAGCAAACCGACTGACAATGAGCAGTTCTTC
once	NA	TRBV28	TRBJ1-1	CASRPNKGVNTEAFF	TGTGCCAGCAGACCAAACAAGGGGGTGAACACTGAAGCTTTCTTT
once	NA	TRBV5-3	TRBJ1-5	CARKQNSNQPQHF	TGTGCCAGAAAACAGAATAGCAATCAGCCCCAGCATTTT
NA	NA	TRBV9	TRBJ1-2	CASSVGTTGSCCGYTF	TGTGCCAGCAGCGTAGGAACGACAGGTTCGTGTTGTGGCTACACCTTC
NA	NA	TRBV6-2/TRBV6-3	TRBJ2-1	CASSSRTDPDNEQFF	TGTGCCAGCAGTTCGCGGACTGACCCCGACAATGAGCAGTTCTTC
NA	TRBD2	TRBV7-3	TRBJ2-7	CASSFAGGGSYEQYF	TGTGCCAGCAGCTTCGCGGGAGGTGGGAGCTACGAGCAGTACTTC
few	NA	TRBV11-3	TRBJ2-2	CASSLGSTGELFF	TGTGCCAGCAGCTTAGGGAGTACCGGGGAGCTGTTTTTT
NA	TRBD2	TRBV7-9	TRBJ2-3	CASSWRTSGRAVRTDTQYF	TGTGCCAGCAGCTGGAGGACTAGCGGGAGGGCCGTGCGCACAGATACGCAGTATTTT
NA	NA	TRBV11-2	TRBJ2-7	CASSLSGSPQTGEQYF	TGTGCCAGCAGCTTATCGGGAAGTCCCCAGACGGGCGAGCAGTACTTC
NA	TRBD1	TRBV9	TRBJ2-3	CASSVGDRGTDTQYF	TGTGCCAGCAGCGTAGGCGACAGGGGCACAGATACGCAGTATTTT
NA	NA	TRBV18	TRBJ2-1	CASSPPGINEQFF	TGTGCCAGCTCACCACCCGGGATCAATGAGCAGTTCTTC
NA	NA	TRBV6-1	TRBJ1-5	CASSLDRINQPQHF	TGTGCCAGCAGTCTGGACAGAATCAATCAGCCCCAGCATTTT
NA	TRBD2	TRBV9	TRBJ2-2	CASSVASGSTGELFF	TGTGCCAGCAGCGTAGCTAGCGGGAGCACCGGGGAGCTGTTTTTT
NA	TRBD1	TRBV10-3	TRBJ2-2	CAISESPGQGGTGELFF	TGTGCCATCAGTGAGTCCCCGGGACAGGGGGGAACCGGGGAGCTGTTTTTT
NA	TRBD1	TRBV7-2	TRBJ2-4	CASSQGTGGIAKNIQYF	TGTGCCAGCAGCCAGGGGACAGGGGGCATAGCCAAAAACATTCAGTACTTC
NA	TRBD1	TRBV5-1	TRBJ1-4	CASSSTGTGGGNEKLFF	TGCGCCAGCAGCTCTACCGGGACAGGGGGCGGTAATGAAAAACTGTTTTTT
NA	NA	TRBV7-2	TRBJ2-7	CASSLVGGDSYEQYF	TGTGCCAGCAGCTTAGTGGGCGGGGACTCCTACGAGCAGTACTTC
NA	NA	TRBV6-2/TRBV6-3	TRBJ2-7	CASSPSRTAFHEQYF	TGTGCCAGCAGTCCCTCCCGGACAGCTTTTCACGAGCAGTACTTC
NA	NA	TRBV27	TRBJ1-6	CASSSAAYNSPLHF	TGTGCCAGCAGTTCGGCGGCTTATAATTCACCCCTCCACTTT
NA	NA	TRBV4-1	TRBJ2-3	CASSGRTVMAGTDTQYF	TGCGCCAGCAGCGGACGGACAGTGATGGCAGGCACAGATACGCAGTATTTT
NA	NA	TRBV10-3	TRBJ2-3	CAISESSGPTDTQYF	TGTGCCATCAGTGAGTCAAGCGGACCCACAGATACGCAGTATTTT
NA	NA	TRBV19	TRBJ2-2	CASKQSGVDAGELFF	TGTGCCAGCAAACAATCAGGGGTGGATGCCGGGGAGCTGTTTTTT
once	NA	TRBV5-1	TRBJ2-7	CASSSEGTVGYEQYF	TGCGCCAGCAGCTCGGAGGGGACAGTGGGCTACGAGCAGTACTTC
NA	TRBD1	TRBV7-9	TRBJ1-1	CASSPWTGRNTEAFF	TGTGCCAGCAGCCCATGGACAGGGAGGAACACTGAAGCTTTCTTT
NA	NA	TRBV27	TRBJ2-7	CASRAGLRFYEQYF	TGTGCCAGCAGGGCGGGACTCCGGTTTTACGAGCAGTACTTC
NA	NA	TRBV18	TRBJ1-3	CASSTSTQGGGNTIYF	TGTGCCAGCTCAACTTCGACTCAGGGCGGAGGAAACACCATATATTTT
NA	TRBD1	TRBV5-1	TRBJ2-7	CASSDTGDLYEQYF	TGCGCCAGCAGCGATACAGGGGACCTCTACGAGCAGTACTTC
few	TRBD2	TRBV5-6	TRBJ2-5	CASRLIFETSGETQYF	TGTGCCAGCCGGCTCATTTTCGAGACTAGCGGGGAGACCCAGTACTTC
NA	TRBD1	TRBV28	TRBJ1-1	CASSAGTGRGTEAFF	TGTGCCAGCAGTGCAGGGACAGGGAGAGGCACTGAAGCTTTCTTT